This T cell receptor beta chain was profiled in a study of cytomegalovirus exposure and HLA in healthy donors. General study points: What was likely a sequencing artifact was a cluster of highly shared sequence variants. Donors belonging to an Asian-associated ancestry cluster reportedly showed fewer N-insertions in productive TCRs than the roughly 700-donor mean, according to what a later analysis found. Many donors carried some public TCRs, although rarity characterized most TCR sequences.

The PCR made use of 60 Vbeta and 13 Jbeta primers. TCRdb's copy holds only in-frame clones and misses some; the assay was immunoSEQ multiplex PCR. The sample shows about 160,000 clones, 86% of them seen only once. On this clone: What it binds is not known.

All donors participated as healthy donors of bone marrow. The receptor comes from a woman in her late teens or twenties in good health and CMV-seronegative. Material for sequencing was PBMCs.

Here the CDR3 reads CATSNAGGVGELFF. CDR3 in DNA: TGTGCCACCAGTAACGCAGGGGGCGTCGGGGAGCTGTTTTTT. The chain has TRBV15 and TRBJ2-2; 8 bases fit TRBD1. CDR1 LNHNV and CDR2 YYDKDF come from the germline V gene (reference sequence). The CDR3 sequence is 14 residues long. Trimming at V came to 6 bases and at J to 7 bases, leaving 7 bases not matched to a gene.